The rows below give T cell receptor beta chains drawn from one sample of a study of Ad26.COV2.S vaccination and SARS-CoV-2 variants. This table comes from immunoSEQ multiplex PCR, and its TCRdb copy is limited to in-frame clones, with some not included. Here the sample spans approximately 500,000 clones, around 85% being singletons. Sequencing used peripheral blood, obtained in a trial of Ad26.COV2.S vaccine versus placebo. These receptors came from a person aged 18-60 years who received the Ad26.COV2.S COVID-19 vaccine or a placebo. The CDR3 runs from the conserved cysteine through the conserved F or W. The order of the fields is V gene, clone size, CDR3 protein. Not all rows give a size; the values are once, few, many and, for expanded clones, a class.

V: TRBV7-8; size: .; CDR3: CASSKDPGTYGYTF
V: TRBV6-5; size: .; CDR3: CASADSGLTYEQYF
V: TRBV28; size: .; CDR3: CASSFGQGAVNSPLHF
V: TRBV28; size: .; CDR3: CASSPSGRGNEQFF
V: TRBV7-8; size: .; CDR3: CASSLDRVGETQYF
V: TRBV7-2; size: .; CDR3: CASSLDAGSYNEQFF
V: TRBV28; size: .; CDR3: CATKRGNTDTQYF
V: TRBV11-2; size: .; CDR3: CASSSNRGGGEQYF
V: TRBV9; size: .; CDR3: CASSVNPSGQETQYF
V: TRBV30; size: .; CDR3: CAWDSGAANQPQHF
V: TRBV19; size: .; CDR3: CASKLRQAGNEQFF
V: TRBV28; size: once; CDR3: CASSLRGPYEQYF
V: TRBV7-8; size: .; CDR3: CASSLGAGSSYNEQFF
V: TRBV9; size: .; CDR3: CASSVDPRDSGELFF
V: TRBV30; size: .; CDR3: CAWSVRFFPQPYEQYF
V: TRBV6-2/TRBV6-3; size: .; CDR3: CASSQEDHRTDTQYF
V: TRBV29-1; size: .; CDR3: CSVRYGTDPQYF
V: TRBV5-1; size: .; CDR3: CASSLGITGYSEAFF
V: TRBV27; size: .; CDR3: CASGARGRTNEKLFF
V: TRBV27; size: .; CDR3: CASSRDRGSGNTIYF
V: TRBV29-1; size: .; CDR3: CSVVTGAVPHEQYF
V: TRBV27; size: .; CDR3: CASSSSGTYSYEQYF
V: TRBV29-1; size: .; CDR3: CSVQIGLAGRIEQYF
V: TRBV4-2; size: .; CDR3: CASSQDLANTEAFF
V: TRBV27; size: .; CDR3: CASSYRDPWRDTQYF
V: TRBV5-5; size: .; CDR3: CASSRPGTTYEQYF
V: TRBV18; size: .; CDR3: CASSQRTSGDNEQFF
V: TRBV7-2; size: .; CDR3: CASSHSGTTDTQYF
V: TRBV28; size: .; CDR3: CASSLGGPSYNEQFF
V: TRBV28; size: .; CDR3: CASSLGLASSDTQYF
V: TRBV12-3/TRBV12-4; size: few; CDR3: CASSLRLDTEAFF
V: TRBV7-9; size: .; CDR3: CASSQRQDEQYF
V: TRBV5-1; size: .; CDR3: CASSLGDRRGETQYF
V: TRBV3-1/TRBV3-2; size: .; CDR3: CASSTAFTAGVEQFF
V: TRBV27; size: .; CDR3: CASSLFGSSGNTIYF